The 25 T cell receptor beta chains listed next were all sequenced from one sample in a study of cytomegalovirus exposure and HLA in healthy donors. The PCR used 60 Vbeta and 13 Jbeta primers. Here immunoSEQ multiplex PCR was the method, and the copy in TCRdb shows in-frame clones only, minus some. Seen here are 100,000 to 120,000 clones, 76% observed once, and the top ten hold around 15%. Input material: PBMCs. The receptor source for this set is a man aged 25-45 years in good health and CMV-seropositive.

This sequence joins TRBV5-6 and TRBJ2-7; D unclear. There are 11 residues in the CDR3. V was shortened by 3 bases and J by 5 bases, with 6 bases between the two germline ends. CDR1 SGHDT and CDR2 YYEEEE come from the germline V gene. The CDR3 DNA reads as TGTGCCAGCAGCTACACACACGAGCAGTACTTC. This sequence encodes CASSYTHEQYF.

V usage is TRBV7-9 and J usage is TRBJ2-7, with D possibly being TRBD1 (5 bases). V was cut by 5 bases and J by 2 bases, with 13 bases left in between. The CDR3 sequence is 14 residues long. The germline V gene has CDR1 SEHNR and CDR2 FQNEAQ (reference sequence). The CDR3 reads CASSPPQDTYEQYF. CDR3 DNA sequence: TGTGCCAGCAGCCCCCCCCAGGACACCTACGAGCAGTACTTC.

The chain links TRBV27 to TRBJ2-2, with 8 bases that match TRBD1. The CDR3 loop spans 12 amino acids. The V and J ends lost 8 bases and 6 bases, in that order; junction bases with no gene match: 2. Germline CDR1 and CDR2: MNHEY and SMNVEV (reference sequence). CDR3 residues: CASSTGAGELFF. CDR3 nucleotides: TGTGCCAGCTCGACAGGGGCCGGGGAGCTGTTTTTT.

The chain links TRBV4-3 to TRBJ1-5; 8 bases agree with TRBD1. Germline assignment: CDR1 LGHNA and CDR2 YSLEER. The CDR3 loop spans 16 amino acids. The V gene end was trimmed by 0 bases and the J gene end by 3 bases; junction bases not matched to a gene: 4. CDR3 coding DNA: TGCGCCAGCAGCCAAGATTACAGGGGGAACAATCAGCCCCAGCATTTT. Its translation: CASSQDYRGNNQPQHF.

The J gene is TRBJ1-5, the V gene TRBV7-9, with D unresolved. The CDR3 is made up of 15 amino acids. Germline V gene lookup returns CDR1 SEHNR and CDR2 FQNEAQ (reference sequence). With 5 bases removed from V and 4 bases from J, the gap between germline ends came to 15 bases. The CDR3 protein is CASSPLGGPNQPQHF. For the CDR3, the DNA is TGTGCCAGCAGCCCCCTCGGCGGTCCTAATCAGCCCCAGCATTTT.

This clone was picked up a small number of times. CDR3 DNA sequence: TGTGCCAGCAGCTCAGGTTTCTGGGGCTACACCTTC. This encodes CASSSGFWGYTF. V and J are TRBV5-6 and TRBJ1-2; no clear D. CDR1 and CDR2 (germline): SGHDT, YYEEEE. The CDR3 totals 12 residues. Trimming left V 3 bases short and J 8 bases short, with 11 bases between.

The CDR3 spells CASFSRGGRRQPQHF. The DNA for the CDR3 is TGTGCCAGCTTTTCCCGGGGGGGGAGGCGGCAGCCCCAGCATTTT. The chain recombines TRBV6-5 with TRBJ1-5; weak D call: TRBD1 (5 bases). Trimming shortened V by 8 bases and J by 7 bases, and 21 bases separated the two germline ends. There are 15 residues in the CDR3. Germline CDR1 reads MNHEY; CDR2 reads SVGAGI.

V gene TRBV29-1 combines with J gene TRBJ2-7; D unresolved. This CDR3 has 11 residues. V lost 4 bases to trimming and J lost 2 bases, with 6 bases between them. The germline V gene has CDR1 SQVTM and CDR2 ANQGSEA. CDR3 region: CSVAGTYEQYF. The DNA of the CDR3 is TGCAGCGTTGCAGGAACCTACGAGCAGTACTTC.

This clone was observed a few times. The chain links TRBV30 to TRBJ2-1; no clear D. The CDR3 extends over 15 amino acids. The V and J ends lost 0 bases and 0 bases respectively, with 9 bases between them. The germline CDR1 and CDR2 sequences are GTSNPN and SVGIG (reference sequence). The CDR3 protein is CAWSVLGSSYNEQFF. The DNA for the CDR3 is TGTGCCTGGAGTGTGCTCGGTAGCTCCTACAATGAGCAGTTCTTC. The variable domain in full, with the rest retrieved from reference TRBV30 and TRBJ2-1, is SQTIHQWPATLVQPVGSPLSLECTVEGTSNPNLYWYRQAAGRGLQLLFYSVGIGQISSEVPQNLSASRPQDRQFILSSKKLLLSDSGFYLCAWSVLGSSYNEQFFGPGTRLTVL.

The chain is built from TRBV5-6 and TRBJ1-3; D not resolved. The germline gives CDR1 SGHDT, CDR2 YYEEEE. This CDR3 spans 14 amino acids. V lost 4 bases and J lost 0, with 8 bases in between. CDR3 sequence reads: CASSRAGSGNTIYF. The CDR3 coding sequence is TGTGCCAGCAGCCGGGCGGGCTCTGGAAACACCATATATTTT.

This rearrangement joins TRBV7-6 to TRBJ2-7; D is possibly TRBD1 (7 bases). The V end was cut by 5 bases, the J end by 7 bases, with 24 bases between. CDR3 length: 16 amino acids. CDR1 is SGHVS and CDR2 is FNYEAQ in the germline V gene. CDR3 nucleotide sequence: TGTGCCAGCAGCCCCCGGCCAGGGGGGCGAGTTAATGAGCAGTACTTC. Translation: CASSPRPGGRVNEQYF.

The rearrangement joins TRBV7-9 to TRBJ2-2, with D perhaps TRBD1 (6 bases). The CDR3 loop spans 14 amino acids. Germline CDR1 SEHNR, CDR2 FQNEAQ (reference sequence). V was cut by 5 bases and J by 7 bases, with 14 bases left in between. The CDR3 DNA follows: TGTGCCAGCAGCGTCAGGGGCCGGGGCGGGGAGCTGTTTTTT. Residues: CASSVRGRGGELFF.

The chain joins TRBV4-3 to TRBJ1-4; D might be TRBD1 (5 bases). Trimming shortened V by 0 bases and J by 8 bases, and 16 bases separated the two germline ends. Per germline, CDR1 LGHNA and CDR2 YSLEER. The CDR3 consists of 16 residues. Here the CDR3 reads CASSQETGPVSEKLFF. The CDR3 coding sequence is TGCGCCAGCAGCCAAGAAACAGGCCCGGTTTCGGAAAAACTGTTTTTT.

The rearrangement uses TRBV4-3 and TRBJ2-5; D may be TRBD2 (6 bases). Germline CDR1 and CDR2: LGHNA and YSLEER. V lost 3 bases to trimming and J lost 4 bases, with 15 bases between them. The CDR3 extends over 15 amino acids. The CDR3 is CASSQGGTPIETQYF. As DNA, the CDR3 is TGCGCCAGCAGCCAGGGGGGTACTCCAATAGAGACCCAGTACTTC.

The rearrangement uses TRBV7-2 and TRBJ1-1; 11 bases fit TRBD1. V trimming: 5 bases; J trimming: 4 bases; junction bases outside the gene matches: 6. CDR1 and CDR2 (germline): SGHTA, FQGNSA. The CDR3 sequence is 15 residues long. The CDR3 DNA is TGTGCCAGCAGCCCAAGGACAGGGGGCATCACTGAAGCTTTCTTT. Translation: CASSPRTGGITEAFF.

The genes are TRBV30 and TRBJ1-1; D is undetermined. CDR1 and CDR2 from the germline V gene are GTSNPN and SVGIG (reference sequence). This CDR3 region has 11 residues. Trimming took 2 bases from V and 6 from J, leaving 7 bases between them. DNA for the CDR3: TGTGCCTGGAGTACTGCCGCTGAAGCTTTCTTT. Residues: CAWSTAAEAFF.

This rearrangement joins TRBV28 to TRBJ1-5; D is uncertain. This CDR3 has 15 amino acids. Germline V gene lookup returns CDR1 MDHEN and CDR2 SYDVKM. Trimming cost V 5 bases and J 9 bases, with 20 bases left between them. The CDR3 protein is CASSPAQAGWRPQHF. As DNA, the CDR3 is TGTGCCAGCAGTCCAGCCCAGGCAGGCTGGCGGCCCCAGCATTTT. The full variable domain, in which reference TRBV28 and TRBJ1-5 provide the parts outside the CDR3, is DVKVTQSSRYLVKRTGEKVFLECVQDMDHENMFWYRQDPGLGLRLIYFSYDVKMKEKGDIPEGYSVSREKKERFSLILESASTNQTSMYLCASSPAQAGWRPQHFGDGTRLSIL.

This clone was seen only a few times. The chain recombines TRBV5-1 with TRBJ1-6; 11 bases line up with TRBD1. This CDR3 has 16 amino acids. Germline V lookup: CDR1 SGHRS, CDR2 YFSETQ. Trimming cost V 3 bases and J 7 bases; bases outside gene matches: 6. CDR3 DNA: TGCGCCAGCAGCTCGGGACAGGGGGGACTCAATTCACCCCTCCACTTT. Protein product: CASSSGQGGLNSPLHF.

This chain joins TRBV5-1 and TRBJ2-1; 13 bases align to TRBD2. The CDR3 sequence is 16 residues long. Germline trimming cut 2 bases from V and 8 bases from J; bases unmatched to any gene: 7. Germline loops: CDR1 SGHRS, CDR2 YFSETQ. The CDR3 sequence is CASSFGTSGEKDEQFF. The CDR3 DNA reads as TGCGCCAGCAGCTTCGGGACTAGCGGGGAAAAAGATGAGCAGTTCTTC.

The rearrangement uses TRBV27 and TRBJ2-1; the match to TRBD1 covers 8 bases. The CDR3 totals 14 residues. Germline V gives CDR1 MNHEY, CDR2 SMNVEV (reference sequence). V was clipped by 1 base and J by 4 bases; unmatched bases: 0. CDR3 sequence reads: CASSLWDRYNEQFF. CDR3 in DNA: TGTGCCAGCAGTTTATGGGACAGGTACAATGAGCAGTTCTTC.

The chain is built from TRBV28 and TRBJ1-5; 7 bases line up with TRBD1. The trim removed 0 bases at V and 0 bases at J, leaving 14 bases unmatched. This CDR3 comprises 20 residues. The germline gives CDR1 MDHEN, CDR2 SYDVKM. The CDR3 DNA reads TGTGCCAGCAGTTTATGGCTCCACAGGGGCCTCACGTATAGCAATCAGCCCCAGCATTTT. Protein sequence: CASSLWLHRGLTYSNQPQHF.

The chain joins TRBV28 to TRBJ2-7; D is uncertain. The V end was cut by 1 base, the J end by 3 bases, with 4 bases between. The CDR3 consists of 12 residues. Germline V gene sequence: CDR1 MDHEN, CDR2 SYDVKM. Written as DNA, the CDR3 is TGTGCCAGCAGTTTATCAGGCTACGAGCAGTACTTC. This codes for CASSLSGYEQYF.

The chain links TRBV2 to TRBJ2-5, with 10 nucleotides matching TRBD1. Germline-derived CDR1 and CDR2 are SNHLY and FYNNEI. V gave up 6 bases and J gave up 4 bases; unmatched junction bases: 2. The CDR3 runs to 13 residues. The DNA for the CDR3 is TGTGCCAGCAGCTGGACAGGGGGAGAGACCCAGTACTTC. It is translated as CASSWTGGETQYF.

This sequence joins TRBV5-5 and TRBJ2-1, with D possibly being TRBD2 (5 bases). Trimming took 0 bases from V and 6 from J, leaving 10 bases between them. Germline loops: CDR1 SGHKS, CDR2 YYEKEE (reference sequence). The CDR3 length is 14 residues. The CDR3: CASSLAGLINEQFF. CDR3 DNA sequence: TGTGCCAGCAGCTTGGCGGGGTTAATCAATGAGCAGTTCTTC.

The rearrangement uses TRBV4-3 and TRBJ1-2; D is perhaps TRBD1 (5 bases). Per the germline V gene, CDR1 is LGHNA and CDR2 is YSLEER. This CDR3 spans 14 amino acids. The V and J ends lost 0 bases and 4 bases respectively, with 9 bases between them. The CDR3 DNA reads as TGCGCCAGCAGCCAAGATAGGGGTGGCTATGGCTACACCTTC. Protein: CASSQDRGGYGYTF.